This entry features one T cell receptor (delta chain) sequence. Only a few counts were recorded for this clone. No antigen is known for it. There are no base qualities to consult, and no much larger clone falls within one base. V and J are trimmed by 4 bases and 2 bases, and the gene matches miss 21 bases of the junction. Measured from the cysteine to the phenylalanine, the CDR3 is 21 residues long. Solely the CDR3 DNA is kept, with 63 bases framed from the first base. From the germline V gene, CDR1 is TSWWSYY and CDR2 is QGS. Thymic samples were depleted of alphabeta T cells, then CD3+ TCRVdelta1+ TCRVdelta2- thymocytes were FACS-sorted. The purity of the sorted Vdelta1+ thymocytes was between 98% and 99.6%. The thymic specimens were obtained from 8 paediatric patients who were undergoing corrective cardiac surgery and ranged in age from roughly 5 days to 15 months. After the thymic tissue was dispersed, mononuclear cells were isolated using a Histopaque-1077 density gradient. Staining used anti-TCRVdelta1 clone TS8.2, anti-TCRVdelta2 clone B6, anti-CD3 clone HIT3a and anti-TCRalphabeta clone IP26 antibodies.

The data belong to a study of Vδ1+ human thymocytes (dated 2018 in TCRdb). With respect to the entire study: As a data resource, the study described the mRNA-level TRG and TRD CDR3 repertoires found in highly purified Vdelta1+ thymocytes taken from young children. Validation of the multiplex-based CDR3 amplicon strategy against 5'RACE-based CDR3 amplicon generation methods had been performed previously.

The full study reports these points: Despite high sort purity, around 20% of thymic TRD sequences were Vdelta2 (and few Vdelta3), unlike peripheral blood Vdelta1+ controls. The use of highly purified populations and single-cell validation was advised by the authors, since misinterpretation of bulk repertoire data could be caused by unexpected Vdelta2 sequences. Many TRG clonotypes were found to be shared between donors (up to roughly 6.9x10^3), whereas TRD repertoires were found to be essentially private (max roughly 100 shared). Unlike the oligoclonal repertoires in peripheral blood, the thymic TRG and TRD repertoires appeared highly polyclonal, with Gaussian CDR3 length distributions. No clustering by age or sex was observed, so analyses did not stratify donors by these variables.

RNA was extracted with the RNeasy mini kit and reverse transcribed using Superscript III. CDR3 amplicons were generated by multiplex PCR with pooled V-gene forward primers and a constant-region reverse primer carrying Illumina adaptor overhangs. After gel purification, amplicons were indexed with Nextera index primers over roughly 8 extra PCR cycles and were then purified with AMPure XP beads. Sequencing of libraries was performed on an Illumina MiSeq using paired-end 250 bp reads, dual indexing and a roughly 21% PhiX spike-in. As for the authors' bioinformatics: FastQC was used to check read quality, and ea-utils fastq-join was used to merge TRG read pairs. Sequences were annotated with IMGT/HighV-QUEST, keeping only productive sequences with unambiguous V-gene assignment; clonotypes were defined by identical CDR3 sequence. For downstream analysis, the tools were VDJtools 1.1.1, tcR 2.2.3, Treemap and vegan Shannon diversity in R 3.4.4. TCRdb called clones from the public reads with CATT, and repeated DNA sequences were later combined into one row. The V and J calls were not made by the authors but by TCRdb's processing. Across this sample there are 23,000 or so delta-chain clones, with about 7% seen only once. The ten largest clones represent 0.8% to 1% of the sample.

The source of this sequence is a girl less than two years old who had congenital heart surgery. This sequence uses TRDV1 and TRDJ1; 11 bases in between match TRDD3. Sequencing input: Vdelta1+ gamma-delta thymocytes from the thymus. The sample's cell subset or site label, in plain terms: FACS-sorted CD3+ TCRalphabeta- TCRVdelta1+ TCRVdelta2- thymocytes. The nucleotide sequence is TGTGCTCTTGGGGCCCAAACACCTACTGGGGGATATAGGAGTTGTACCGATAAACTCATCTTT. Protein translation: CALGAQTPTGGYRSCTDKLIF.